The 17 T cell receptor beta chains in this list originate from one sample, sequenced in a study of response to subunit inactivated influenza vaccine. From the RT-PCR reads, TCRdb called clonotypes with MiXCR, one entry per CDR3 protein. This sample has 800,000 to 1,000,000 distinct CDR3 sequences, with about 20% found just once. The sequences come from PBMCs from blood, collected about 5 days after vaccination. The receptors originated from a man aged 45-65 years who received an inactivated influenza vaccine.

V gene TRBV5-1 combines with J gene TRBJ2-1; perhaps TRBD2 as D (6 bases). Germline V gene lookup returns CDR1 SGHRS and CDR2 YFSETQ. The CDR3 is 17 amino acids. Trimming pared 0 bases from V and 0 bases from J, leaving 13 bases between. Here the CDR3 DNA reads TGCGCCAGCAGCTTGGGAGGCGGGATGAACTCCTACAATGAGCAGTTCTTC. Its protein product is CASSLGGGMNSYNEQFF.

Only a few counts were recorded for this clonotype. The DNA for the CDR3 is TGCAGCGTTGAAGGTTCGGGACACGAGCAGTACTTC. Residues: CSVEGSGHEQYF. The chain couples TRBV29-1 to TRBJ2-7; D possibly uses TRBD1 or TRBD2 (5 bases each). Germline values: CDR1 SQVTM, CDR2 ANQGSEA. Deletions cut 1 base from V and 5 bases from J, with 9 bases between. This CDR3 is 12 amino acids long.

This chain links TRBV20-1 with TRBJ2-3; the match to TRBD2 covers 7 bases. CDR1 and CDR2 from the germline V gene are DFQATT and SNEGSKA (reference sequence). Trimming removed 2 bases from V and 0 bases from J; junction bases left unmatched: 8. The CDR3 is 16 residues long. CDR3 nucleotide sequence: TGCAGTGCTAGACCCGAGTCGGGAGGCAGCACAGATACGCAGTATTTT. This translates into CSARPESGGSTDTQYF.

This clonotype was seen once. The chain has TRBV20-1 and TRBJ1-2; tentative D call: TRBD1 (5 bases). Germline V gene lookup returns CDR1 DFQATT and CDR2 SNEGSKA (reference sequence). Deletions cut 0 bases from V and 3 bases from J, with 14 bases between. The CDR3 spans 15 residues. The CDR3 region has the DNA TGCAGTGCTAGAGATCACGGAGGGACCCACTATGGCTACACCTTC. Translated: CSARDHGGTHYGYTF.

Only a few counts were recorded for this clonotype. The rearrangement joins TRBV10-2 to TRBJ2-7; 9 bases fit TRBD2. Germline CDR1 WSHSY, CDR2 SAAADI. Trimming cost V 8 bases and J 1 base; bases outside gene matches: 9. The CDR3 extends over 15 amino acids. CDR3 residues: CASGRASGVSYEQYF. CDR3 bases: TGCGCCAGCGGAAGAGCTAGCGGGGTTTCCTACGAGCAGTACTTC.

This rearrangement joins TRBV6-1 to TRBJ2-6; TRBD1 matches 8 bases. CDR3 size: 18 residues. Germline V gene sequence: CDR1 MNHNS, CDR2 SASEGT. With V trimmed by 6 bases and J by 1 base, 11 bases remained unmatched. The CDR3 nucleotides are TGTGCCAGCAGGCCCGACAGGGGACCTTTTTCTGGGGCCAACGTCCTGACTTTC. The encoded protein is CASRPDRGPFSGANVLTF.

This CDR3 is CSARTGGALGLSGYTF. The DNA of the CDR3 is TGCAGTGCTAGGACAGGGGGCGCCTTAGGCCTTTCTGGCTACACCTTC. The rearrangement links TRBV20-1 to TRBJ1-2, with TRBD1 matching over 10 bases. The CDR3 loop spans 16 amino acids. The junction had 14 bases not matched to a gene; V was cut back by 3 bases and J by 7 bases. Germline V gives CDR1 DFQATT, CDR2 SNEGSKA (reference sequence).

The sample holds many counts of this clonotype. The chain links TRBV27 to TRBJ2-1; the match to TRBD2 covers 9 bases. The CDR3 runs to 15 residues. The V gene's germline CDR1 is MNHEY and CDR2 SMNVEV (reference sequence). Unmatched junction bases numbered 8, after V lost 5 bases and J lost 6 bases. This chain's CDR3 is CASSPLGLAGNEQFF. CDR3 nucleotide sequence: TGTGCCAGCAGTCCGCTGGGACTAGCTGGCAATGAGCAGTTCTTC.

This rearrangement joins TRBV10-3 to TRBJ2-2, with no clear D. The germline V gene encodes CDR1 ENHRY and CDR2 SYGVKD. The CDR3 totals 16 residues. V lost 0 bases, J lost 0 bases, and 8 bases lay in between. CDR3 nucleotides: TGTGCCATCAGTGAGTCCGGCTTTGCGAACACCGGGGAGCTGTTTTTT. Amino acid sequence: CAISESGFANTGELFF.

This clonotype has only a few counts. This chain links TRBV9 with TRBJ1-2; 10 positions match TRBD1. Trimming at V came to 4 bases and at J to 2 bases, leaving 5 bases not matched to a gene. Germline V gene lookup returns CDR1 SGDLS and CDR2 YYNGEE. The CDR3 runs to 15 residues. The CDR3 DNA reads as TGTGCCAGCAGCCTGGGACAGGGGATAAACTATGGCTACACCTTC. Translating it yields CASSLGQGINYGYTF.

J is TRBJ1-1 and V is TRBV20-1; D ambiguous. This CDR3 comprises 14 residues. Germline values: CDR1 DFQATT, CDR2 SNEGSKA (reference sequence). V was trimmed by 3 bases and J by 0 bases, leaving 11 bases between them. In nucleotides, the CDR3 is TGCAGTGCTAGTGGCAGAACTATGAACACTGAAGCTTTCTTT. Its translation: CSASGRTMNTEAFF.

The chain employs TRBV15 and TRBJ2-1, with D possibly matching TRBD2 (7 bases). CDR1 is LNHNV, CDR2 YYDKDF, per germline (reference sequence). Deletions cut 1 base from V and 5 bases from J, with 12 bases between. The CDR3 totals 15 residues. CDR3 sequence reads: CATSRVIGGDNEQFF. DNA for the CDR3: TGTGCCACCAGCAGAGTAATAGGGGGGGACAATGAGCAGTTCTTC. The complete variable domain, with remaining parts taken from reference TRBV15 and TRBJ2-1, reads DAMVIQNPRYQVTQFGKPVTLSCSQTLNHNVMYWYQQKSSQAPKLLFHYYDKDFNNEADTPDNFQSRRPNTSFCFLDIRSPGLGDTAMYLCATSRVIGGDNEQFFGPGTRLTVL.

There are a few counts of this clonotype. The chain is built from TRBV5-1 and TRBJ2-3; 9 nucleotides line up with TRBD1. The V gene's germline CDR1 is SGHRS and CDR2 YFSETQ. The CDR3 spans 14 residues. Trimming took 5 bases from V and 6 from J; bases not matched to a gene: 7. CDR3 loop: CASRGWTGEDTQYF. In DNA, the CDR3 is TGCGCCAGCAGGGGATGGACAGGGGAGGATACGCAGTATTTT. Variable domain in full (rest from reference TRBV5-1 and TRBJ2-3): KAGVTQTPRYLIKTRGQQVTLSCSPISGHRSVSWYQQTPGQGLQFLFEYFSETQRNKGNFPGRFSGRQFSNSRSEMNVSTLELGDSALYLCASRGWTGEDTQYFGPGTRLTVL.

In its sample, this clonotype was seen a few times. This chain links TRBV20-1 with TRBJ1-5; no firm D call. The CDR3 length is 13 residues. Between the trimmed V and J ends, which lost 6 bases and 6 bases, there was a span of 15 bases. Looked up from germline, CDR1 is DFQATT and CDR2 is SNEGSKA (reference sequence). CDR3 residues: CSAPKRASQPQHF. DNA for the CDR3: TGCAGTGCCCCTAAAAGGGCTAGTCAGCCCCAGCATTTT.

This clonotype has a handful of counts. This sequence joins TRBV20-1 and TRBJ1-1; TRBD1 aligns across 7 bases. The CDR3 loop spans 13 amino acids. Germline V gene lookup returns CDR1 DFQATT and CDR2 SNEGSKA (reference sequence). The V gene end was trimmed by 5 bases and the J gene end by 7 bases; junction bases not matched to a gene: 10. CDR3 sequence reads: CSAPQGGLGEAFF. CDR3 bases: TGCAGTGCTCCTCAGGGGGGATTGGGTGAAGCTTTCTTT.

This clonotype was recorded a few times. This sequence joins TRBV29-1 and TRBJ1-1; maybe TRBD1 (6 bases). Germline loops: CDR1 SQVTM, CDR2 ANQGSEA. The CDR3 length is 13 residues. V lost 6 bases to trimming and J lost 0 bases, with 11 bases between them. CDR3 sequence (DNA): TGCAGCGTACTCCGGGACATGAACACTGAAGCTTTCTTT. It yields the protein CSVLRDMNTEAFF.

The CDR3 here is CATDLETQYF. The CDR3 nucleotides read TGTGCCACCGACTTGGAGACCCAGTACTTC. V gene TRBV6-2 or TRBV6-3 combines with J gene TRBJ2-5; D remains ambiguous. The V gene's germline CDR1 is MNHEY and CDR2 SVGEGT. This CDR3 spans 10 amino acids. Trimming took off 10 bases at V and 5 bases at J, with 8 bases between the two ends.